This T cell receptor beta chain appears in the sequencing data of a study of somatic mutations in cytotoxic T cells in rheumatoid arthritis. Study-wide points: TRBV07 showed slight underrepresentation in rheumatoid arthritis patients, unadjusted for multiple comparisons. Clonality of CD8+ T cells, which was compared between rheumatoid arthritis patients and age-matched healthy controls, did not differ significantly. An increase in CD8+ clonality with age was seen in rheumatoid arthritis patients but not in healthy controls.

Positively selected by magnetic beads, CD4+ and CD8+ cells were purity-checked by flow cytometry. Assay: immunoSEQ multiplex PCR; the TCRdb copy retains only in-frame clones and omits some. Of approximately 30,000 clones detected, roughly four fifths appear once; the ten largest clones hold about 7.7%. This CDR3 has 15 amino acids. Germline V gene sequence: CDR1 MNHEY, CDR2 SMNVEV (reference sequence). Between the trimmed V and J ends, which lost 2 bases and 7 bases, there was a span of 15 bases. Of note for this clone: Its matching antigen is unknown.

Sequenced input: CD8+ T cells sorted from blood. This chain uses TRBV27 with TRBJ1-5; D is unresolved. The TCR comes from an adult with rheumatoid arthritis. CDR3 sequence: CASSLLGMGNQPQHF. DNA of the CDR3: TGTGCCAGCAGTTTACTGGGAATGGGAAACCAGCCCCAGCATTTT.